The 9 T cell receptor beta chains below come from one sample, sequenced in a study of Graves' ophthalmopathy and Graves' hyperthyroidism. RNA transcripts provided the template for amplifying TCR beta CDR3 regions. First-round RT-PCR used HTBI primers; second-round multiplex PCR followed. TCRdb itself ran the multiplex PCR reads through MiXCR, one entry per CDR3 protein. Here the sample spans 200,000 to 250,000 distinct CDR3 sequences, 20% to 25% being singletons. Sequenced input: peripheral blood. The source is a woman between 50 and 59 years old with Graves' ophthalmopathy.

This clonotype has ten or more counts. V is TRBV2 and J is TRBJ1-5; maybe TRBD1 (5 bases). The CDR3 loop spans 13 amino acids. The germline gives CDR1 SNHLY, CDR2 FYNNEI. With 7 bases removed from V and 2 bases from J, the gap between germline ends came to 9 bases. CDR3 DNA sequence: TGTGCCAGCACGGGGGACGGCAATCAGCCCCAGCATTTT. As protein: CASTGDGNQPQHF.

This clonotype was counted ten times or more. The V gene is TRBV9, the J gene TRBJ1-3, with 7 bases aligning to TRBD1. The J segment lost 3 bases and the V segment lost 0 bases, leaving 3 bases of the junction unmatched. Germline V gives CDR1 SGDLS, CDR2 YYNGEE. The CDR3 sequence is 15 residues long. CDR3: CASSVEGQRGNTIYF. CDR3 nucleotides: TGTGCCAGCAGCGTAGAGGGACAGCGTGGAAACACCATATATTTT.

This clonotype was counted many times. The chain recombines TRBV7-2 with TRBJ2-7, with D perhaps TRBD2 (6 bases). Per germline, CDR1 SGHTA and CDR2 FQGNSA. The CDR3 sequence is 15 residues long. V dropped 2 bases and J dropped 3 bases, with 14 bases sitting between them. The CDR3 DNA sequence: TGTGCCAGCAGCTTAACGGGACTCCACCTCTACGAGCAGTACTTC. Its protein is CASSLTGLHLYEQYF. The full variable domain, rest sourced from reference TRBV7-2 and TRBJ2-7, is GAGVSQSPSNKVTEKGKDVELRCDPISGHTALYWYRQSLGQGLEFLIYFQGNSAPDKSGLPSDRFSAERTGGSVSTLTIQRTQQEDSAVYLCASSLTGLHLYEQYFGPGTRLTVT.

This clonotype turned up a few times. The chain joins TRBV28 to TRBJ1-5; tentative D call: TRBD1 (5 bases). The V and J ends lost 1 base and 6 bases respectively, with 10 bases between them. CDR1 is MDHEN and CDR2 is SYDVKM in the germline V gene. The CDR3 length is 14 residues. CDR3 in amino acids: CASSLLDTAQPQHF. The CDR3, as DNA: TGTGCCAGCAGTTTATTGGACACGGCTCAGCCCCAGCATTTT.

This clonotype was detected many times. CDR3 DNA sequence: TGTGCCAGCAGTGAAAGGGGGGGGCAGGCAGCTTTCTTT. Protein product: CASSERGGQAAFF. J is TRBJ1-1 and V is TRBV6-1; D might be TRBD1 (6 bases). CDR1 is MNHNS, CDR2 SASEGT, per germline. CDR3 length: 13 amino acids. Between the trimmed V and J ends, which lost 2 bases and 10 bases, there was a span of 14 bases.

The sample holds a few counts of this clonotype. This chain joins TRBV3-1 and TRBJ2-7; D unclear. Germline V lookup: CDR1 LGHDT, CDR2 YNNKEL (reference sequence). V lost 4 bases, J lost 3 bases, and 10 bases lay in between. This CDR3 has 13 residues. The CDR3 region is CASSPGPLYEQYF. In nucleotides, the CDR3 is TGTGCCAGCAGCCCCGGACCACTCTACGAGCAGTACTTC.

This clonotype was counted many times. The chain combines TRBV2 with TRBJ1-2, with TRBD1 matching 10 bases. Trimming cost V 2 bases and J 6 bases; bases outside gene matches: 9. The CDR3 totals 16 residues. Per germline, CDR1 SNHLY and CDR2 FYNNEI. Here the CDR3 reads CASSEWWDRGINGYTF. The CDR3 DNA reads as TGTGCCAGCAGTGAATGGTGGGACAGGGGAATCAATGGCTACACCTTC. Combining the CDR3 with reference TRBV2 and TRBJ1-2 gives the whole variable domain EPEVTQTPSHQVTQMGQEVILRCVPISNHLYFYWYRQILGQKVEFLVSFYNNEISEKSEIFDDQFSVERPDGSNFTLKIRSTKLEDSAMYFCASSEWWDRGINGYTFGSGTRLTVV.

Ten or more counts support this clonotype. The chain has TRBV20-1 and TRBJ2-4, with TRBD2 matching over 14 bases. Germline-derived CDR1 and CDR2 are DFQATT and SNEGSKA (reference sequence). Trimming removed 3 bases from V and 7 bases from J; junction bases left unmatched: 11. CDR3 length equals 17 residues. The CDR3 coding sequence is TGCAGTGCTAGTGGGACTAGCGGGAGAGGAGGTCTGAACATTCAGTACTTC. Translation gives CSASGTSGRGGLNIQYF.

V is TRBV5-1 and J is TRBJ2-2; D possibly corresponds to TRBD1 (5 bases). CDR1 is SGHRS and CDR2 is YFSETQ in the germline V gene. V was clipped by 3 bases and J by 1 base, with 13 bases between them. This CDR3 spans 16 amino acids. Here the CDR3 DNA reads TGCGCCAGCAGCTCCTTGACAGATTTGAACACCGGGGAGCTGTTTTTT. It is translated as CASSSLTDLNTGELFF. Filled out from reference TRBV5-1 and TRBJ2-2, the complete variable domain reads KAGVTQTPRYLIKTRGQQVTLSCSPISGHRSVSWYQQTPGQGLQFLFEYFSETQRNKGNFPGRFSGRQFSNSRSEMNVSTLELGDSALYLCASSSLTDLNTGELFFGEGSRLTVL.